The text below deals with one T cell receptor (beta chain). Its antigen is unknown. The donors (healthy individuals) were bone marrow donors. Germline loops: CDR1 SNHLY, CDR2 FYNNEI. This CDR3 comprises 15 residues. V lost 4 bases, J lost 1 base, and 6 bases stayed unmatched. This PCR relied on a set of 60 Vbeta primers and 13 Jbeta primers. TCRdb's table, derived via immunoSEQ multiplex PCR, lists solely in-frame clones and lacks some. This sample yields about 160,000 clones, of which around three quarters are seen a single time; around 6.9% belongs to the top ten. The data are from a study of cytomegalovirus exposure and HLA in healthy donors. In the study overall: Among the 370 or so donors who were genotyped, over 70% fell in the genetic ancestry cluster that is associated with self-reported Caucasian donors. Study results and caveats: CMV serostatus was the only immune exposure information that was available. As was reported, the HLA-A and HLA-B alleles of most subjects were accurately predicted from TCR beta sequences.

The sequence was obtained from a man aged 40-55 years in good health and CMV-seropositive. The sequenced sample was PBMCs. The chain links TRBV2 to TRBJ2-5; 7 bases agree with TRBD2. CDR3 DNA sequence: TGTGCCAGCAGTGTGGGGGGGGGTTCCCAAGAGACCCAGTACTTC. It is translated as CASSVGGGSQETQYF.